These 2 T cell receptor beta chains originate from one sample sequenced in a study of T cell therapy after organ transplantation. These receptors lack a known antigen. Using immunoSEQ multiplex PCR, the repertoire was profiled, and TCRdb retains in-frame clones only, with some absent. The table lists 15,000 to 20,000 clones, roughly 87% of them singletons, with 25% to 40% in the top ten. Specified time point: 20-29 weeks after completion of therapy. Sequences were derived from CD8+ T cells from blood, sampled after autologous CMV-specific T cell therapy. The source of these receptors is a human patient who had received a solid organ transplant and had CMV disease. Some T cells here may be from the graft donor.

This clone showed up just once. The rearrangement links TRBV27 to TRBJ1-4; D is unclear. V was pared by 5 bases and J by 8 bases, with 15 bases between. Germline V gives CDR1 MNHEY, CDR2 SMNVEV (reference sequence). The CDR3 covers 14 residues. CDR3 region: CASSPGLRTEKLFF. CDR3 bases: TGTGCCAGCAGTCCCGGGCTGCGTACGGAAAAACTGTTTTTT.

A single count supports this clone. The chain is built from TRBV7-2 and TRBJ2-7; 8 positions match TRBD2. V shed 3 bases, J shed 7 bases, and the junction held 8 bases outside the gene matches. The CDR3 spans 14 residues. Germline V gene data show CDR1 as SGHTA and CDR2 as FQGNSA. The CDR3 DNA follows: TGTGCCAGCAGCTTCTCGGGGGGGACGCGTGAGCAGTACTTC. It is translated as CASSFSGGTREQYF.